This T cell receptor beta chain is drawn from a study of T cells in localized non-small cell lung cancer. Regarding the study as a whole: Higher adjacent-lung clonality was associated with shorter survival. Only one tumor region was sequenced, so heterogeneity remains possible.

To note about this clone: Its antigen is unidentified.

Sequencing was performed with immunoSEQ multiplex PCR; in TCRdb, only in-frame clones are kept and a portion is missing. The data contain about 52,000 clones, more than 85% of them singletons. This CDR3 contains 14 residues. V shed 3 bases and J shed 2 bases, with 11 bases lying between them. Germline CDR1 is SGHRS and CDR2 is YFSETQ. The sequencing here drew on PBMCs, taken before any cancer treatment. The chain has TRBV5-1 and TRBJ2-5; D is unresolved. This TCR was sampled from a female donor with stage II lung adenocarcinoma. CDR3 sequence reads: CASSYRVNQETQYF. CDR3 in DNA: TGCGCCAGCAGCTACCGCGTGAATCAAGAGACCCAGTACTTC.